This note documents a single TCR beta chain sequence. Its antigen remains unidentified. One base away there is no much larger clone; base qualities are not given. This entry comes from a study of blood T cell repertoires in COVID-19 (dated by TCRdb to about 2020). With respect to the entire study: The collaborator samples originated in the United States, Italy and Spain and spanned the acute and convalescent phases of COVID-19. Samples came from the ongoing ImmuneRACE study (first 160 participants) plus 1,254 subjects from 6 global collaborators. A de-identified subject ID, COVID-19 status, age in years and sex were almost always included in the sample metadata. Deeply sampled blood TCRbeta repertoires from subjects exposed to, actively infected with, or recovered from COVID-19 were included in the dataset. A freely available public database, intended as a resource for researchers studying the immune response to SARS-CoV-2, is where the repertoires were released. The material from the prospective study consisted of cDNA or gDNA derived from T cells, B-cell-depleted T cells, or PBMCs. Where available, HLA class I and class II types were obtained from metadata supplied by the sample provider rather than from assay-based typing. What the research found in general, with its limitations: The quantity of clinical and demographic metadata differed by source and by participant and was supplied without curation.

Whole blood was collected in K2EDTA tubes by collaborating institutions according to the institutions' own protocols. For TCRbeta analysis, collaborators shipped samples as frozen whole blood, isolated PBMCs, or DNA extracted from either of those sample types. TCRbeta CDR3 regions were amplified from genomic DNA using the immunoSEQ Assay, a bias-controlled multiplex PCR. The original pipeline was this. Nucleated cell counts per sample were estimated from amplification of reference gene primers within the assay. To quantify the absolute abundance of each unique TCRbeta CDR3 rearrangement, sequence reads were collapsed and filtered. For each sample, productive Simpson clonality was calculated as the square root of Simpson's diversity index over productive rearrangements. TCRdb stores this immuneACCESS table with in-frame sequences only. Part of the clones is absent; in the studies checked, under half of the shortfall reflects unresolved V genes, and no reason is known for the rest. That table furnishes V, J and clone size, whereas the DNA furnished D and trimming. Recorded for this sample are around 250,000 clones; nearly 90% of them occurred a single time. Around 0.67% of the sample goes to the ten largest clones.

The CDR3 runs 14 amino acids, cysteine and phenylalanine included. Only CDR3 DNA remains: 42 bases, in frame from the first base. CDR1 MNHEY and CDR2 SVGAGI are derived from the germline V gene. V is pared back by 5 bases and J by 0 bases, with 10 bases lying between the germline termini. This TCR was recovered from a human donor in a cohort sampled during active COVID-19. Sequenced: peripheral blood. The chain was built from TRBV6-5 and TRBJ1-1, with no confident D gene call. At the DNA level, the sequence is TGTGCCAGCAGTCCAACAATTATGAACACTGAAGCTTTCTTT. Its coded protein is CASSPTIMNTEAFF.